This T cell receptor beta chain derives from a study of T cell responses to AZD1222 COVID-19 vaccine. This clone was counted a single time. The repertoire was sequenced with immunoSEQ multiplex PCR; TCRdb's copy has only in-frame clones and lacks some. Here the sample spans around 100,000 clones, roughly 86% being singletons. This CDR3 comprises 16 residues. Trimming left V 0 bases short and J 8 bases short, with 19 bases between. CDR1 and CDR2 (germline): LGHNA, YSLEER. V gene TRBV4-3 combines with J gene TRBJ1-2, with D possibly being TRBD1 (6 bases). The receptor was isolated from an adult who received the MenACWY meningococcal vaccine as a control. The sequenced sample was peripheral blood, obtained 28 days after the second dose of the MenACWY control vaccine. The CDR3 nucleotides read TGCGCCAGCAGCCAAGATCGGGCAGGGGCGTATATGGGCTACACCTTC. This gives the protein CASSQDRAGAYMGYTF.